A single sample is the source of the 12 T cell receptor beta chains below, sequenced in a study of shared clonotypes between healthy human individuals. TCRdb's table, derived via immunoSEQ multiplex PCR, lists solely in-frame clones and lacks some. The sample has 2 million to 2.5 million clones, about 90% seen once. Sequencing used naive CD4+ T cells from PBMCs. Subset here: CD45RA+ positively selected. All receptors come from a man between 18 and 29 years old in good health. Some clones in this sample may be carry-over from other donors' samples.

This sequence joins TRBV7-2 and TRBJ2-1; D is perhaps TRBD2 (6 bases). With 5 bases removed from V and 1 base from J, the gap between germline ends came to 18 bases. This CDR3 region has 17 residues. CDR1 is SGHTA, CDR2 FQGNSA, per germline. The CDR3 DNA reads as TGTGCCAGCAGCCCTCGGGCGGGGACCCAATCCTACAATGAGCAGTTCTTC. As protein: CASSPRAGTQSYNEQFF.

The DNA of the CDR3 is TGTGCCAGCAGCTTAAGGGCTGACAGGGCCAACACTGAAGCTTTCTTT. It codes for CASSLRADRANTEAFF. This chain joins TRBV7-3 and TRBJ1-1; TRBD1 matches at 7 bases. CDR1 SGHTA and CDR2 FQGTGA come from the germline V gene. The CDR3 consists of 16 residues. Unmatched junction bases numbered 7, after V lost 1 base and J lost 2 bases.

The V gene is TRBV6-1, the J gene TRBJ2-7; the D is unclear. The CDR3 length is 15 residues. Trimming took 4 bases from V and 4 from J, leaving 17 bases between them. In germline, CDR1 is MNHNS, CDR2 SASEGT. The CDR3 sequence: CASSVAGGPRYEQYF. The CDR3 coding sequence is TGTGCCAGCAGTGTTGCAGGCGGCCCGCGATACGAGCAGTACTTC.

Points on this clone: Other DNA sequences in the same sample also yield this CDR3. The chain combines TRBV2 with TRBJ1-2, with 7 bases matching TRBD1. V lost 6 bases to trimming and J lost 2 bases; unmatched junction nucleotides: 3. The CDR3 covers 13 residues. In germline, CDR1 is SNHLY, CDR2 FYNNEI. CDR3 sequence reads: CASSGGQNYGYTF. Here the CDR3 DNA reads TGTGCCAGCAGCGGGGGACAGAACTATGGCTACACCTTC.

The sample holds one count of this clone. CDR3: CASSPDRGPVYF. The CDR3 DNA reads as TGTGCCAGCAGCCCTGACAGGGGGCCCGTCTACTTC. J is TRBJ2-7 and V is TRBV28; 10 positions agree with TRBD1. The V gene end was trimmed by 6 bases and the J gene end by 13 bases; junction bases not matched to a gene: 9. Germline V CDR1 and CDR2: MDHEN, SYDVKM. The CDR3 runs to 12 residues.

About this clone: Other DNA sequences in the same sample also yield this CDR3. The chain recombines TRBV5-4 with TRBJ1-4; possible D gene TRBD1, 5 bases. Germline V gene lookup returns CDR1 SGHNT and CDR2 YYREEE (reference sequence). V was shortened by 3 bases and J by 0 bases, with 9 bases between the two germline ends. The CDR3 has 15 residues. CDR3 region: CASSSGGATNEKLFF. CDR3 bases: TGTGCCAGCAGCTCCGGGGGGGCAACTAATGAAAAACTGTTTTTT.

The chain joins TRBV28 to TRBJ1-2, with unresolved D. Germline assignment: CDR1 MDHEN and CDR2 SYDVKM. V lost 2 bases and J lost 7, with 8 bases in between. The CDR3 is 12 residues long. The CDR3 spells CASSLGLFGYTF. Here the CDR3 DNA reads TGTGCCAGCAGTTTAGGACTGTTTGGCTACACCTTC.

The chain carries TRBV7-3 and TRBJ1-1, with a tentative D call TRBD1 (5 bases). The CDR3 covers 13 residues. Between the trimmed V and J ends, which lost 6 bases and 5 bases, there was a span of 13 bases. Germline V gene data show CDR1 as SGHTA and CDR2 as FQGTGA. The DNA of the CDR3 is TGTGCCAGCAGGGGCCTTTCAGGGACTGAAGCTTTCTTT. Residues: CASRGLSGTEAFF.

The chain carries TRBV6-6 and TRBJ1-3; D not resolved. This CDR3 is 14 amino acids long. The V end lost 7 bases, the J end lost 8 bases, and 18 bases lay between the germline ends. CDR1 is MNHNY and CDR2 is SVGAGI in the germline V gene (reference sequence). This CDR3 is CASTPPGLGYTIYF. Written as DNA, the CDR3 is TGTGCCAGCACCCCTCCAGGCCTGGGCTACACCATATATTTT.

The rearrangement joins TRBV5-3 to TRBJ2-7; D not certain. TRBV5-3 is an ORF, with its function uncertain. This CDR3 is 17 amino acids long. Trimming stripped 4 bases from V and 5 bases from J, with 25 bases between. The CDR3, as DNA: TGTGCCAGAAGCAAGAAGAGTGTTAACCCCCCATTACACGAGCAGTACTTC. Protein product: CARSKKSVNPPLHEQYF.

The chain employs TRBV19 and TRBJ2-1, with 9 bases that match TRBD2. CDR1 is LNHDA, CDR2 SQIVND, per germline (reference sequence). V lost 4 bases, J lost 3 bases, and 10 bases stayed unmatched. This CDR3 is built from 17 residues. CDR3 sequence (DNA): TGTGCCAGTAGTACCGGGACTAGCAAGGCGGTCTACAATGAGCAGTTCTTC. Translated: CASSTGTSKAVYNEQFF.

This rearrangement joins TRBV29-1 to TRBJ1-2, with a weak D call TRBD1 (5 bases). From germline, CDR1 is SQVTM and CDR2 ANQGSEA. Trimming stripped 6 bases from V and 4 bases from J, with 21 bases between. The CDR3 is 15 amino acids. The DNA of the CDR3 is TGCAGCGTCAATCGAGGTAGTCGGGACCCCTATGGCTACACCTTC. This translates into CSVNRGSRDPYGYTF.